Following are 13 T cell receptor beta chains from one sample sequenced in a study of patients and donors after allogeneic stem cell transplantation. TCRdb recomputed calls from the RT-PCR reads with MiXCR, one row per CDR3 protein. The sample has 190,000 or so distinct CDR3 sequences; approximately 41% are singletons. The sample consisted of blood, either unsorted or a sorted T cell fraction (not recorded which). The receptors here all came from a human donor who was either an allogeneic HSCT recipient or a stem cell or donor lymphocyte infusion donor (not recorded which). It is not recorded whose cells these are; they may come from a transplant donor.

The rearrangement uses TRBV10-3 and TRBJ1-6; 7 positions agree with TRBD1. Germline V gene lookup returns CDR1 ENHRY and CDR2 SYGVKD. This CDR3 is 15 amino acids long. The J segment lost 5 bases and the V segment lost 6 bases, leaving 7 bases of the junction unmatched. The CDR3 protein is CAIREQGTDNSPLHF. The CDR3 bases are TGTGCCATCAGGGAACAGGGGACGGATAATTCACCCCTCCACTTT.

The chain couples TRBV12-3 or TRBV12-4 to TRBJ1-2; no reliable D call. This CDR3 has 13 residues. Trimming pared 3 bases from V and 4 bases from J, leaving 9 bases between. CDR3 protein: CASSLGLSYGYTF. In DNA form, the CDR3 reads TGTGCCAGCAGTTTGGGCCTATCCTATGGCTACACCTTC.

V usage is TRBV4-2 and J usage is TRBJ2-7; 10 bases match TRBD2. Germline V CDR1 and CDR2: LGHNA, YNFKEQ. V was pared by 1 base and J by 9 bases, with 12 bases of the junction left unmatched. This CDR3 is 16 amino acids long. The chain's CDR3 is CASSQVPGTSDVVQYF. The CDR3 DNA follows: TGTGCCAGCAGCCAAGTACCCGGGACTAGCGATGTAGTGCAGTACTTC.

The rearrangement links TRBV7-9 to TRBJ2-1, with 13 positions matching TRBD2. CDR1 SEHNR and CDR2 FQNEAQ come from the germline V gene (reference sequence). Trimming at V came to 4 bases and at J to 4 bases, leaving 7 bases not matched to a gene. The CDR3 totals 17 residues. This CDR3 is CASSSQPGLAGYNEQFF. As DNA, the CDR3 is TGTGCCAGCAGCTCACAACCGGGACTAGCGGGATACAATGAGCAGTTCTTC.

V usage is TRBV30 and J usage is TRBJ2-1; 7 bases are a match to TRBD2. This CDR3 has 16 residues. V gave up 0 bases and J gave up 0 bases; unmatched junction bases: 5. Per the germline V gene, CDR1 is GTSNPN and CDR2 is SVGIG (reference sequence). The CDR3 nucleotides are TGTGCCTGGAGTGTAAGGGCTAGCGGCTCCTACAATGAGCAGTTCTTC. Translated: CAWSVRASGSYNEQFF.

In nucleotides, the CDR3 is TGTGCCAGCAGCTTAGCCATGCAGGGACTAGCAGTCCAAGAGACCCAGTACTTC. It yields the protein CASSLAMQGLAVQETQYF. This rearrangement joins TRBV7-2 to TRBJ2-5; 9 bases fit TRBD2. The CDR3 sequence is 18 residues long. V gave up 0 bases and J gave up 1 base; unmatched junction bases: 9. Germline CDR1 SGHTA, CDR2 FQGNSA.

This rearrangement joins TRBV4-3 to TRBJ2-7; 9 nucleotides line up with TRBD2. Germline V lookup: CDR1 LGHNA, CDR2 YSLEER. This CDR3 is 15 amino acids long. V lost 1 base, J lost 6 bases, and 7 bases stayed unmatched. For the CDR3, the DNA is TGCGCCAGCAGCCAAGGCGCACTAGCGGGTTTCGAGCAGTACTTC. It specifies CASSQGALAGFEQYF.

The table lists this clonotype with many counts. V gene TRBV4-2 combines with J gene TRBJ2-1; 10 bases line up with TRBD2. V was pared by 0 bases and J by 1 base, with 12 bases of the junction left unmatched. The CDR3 contains 20 residues. Germline V gene sequence: CDR1 LGHNA, CDR2 YNFKEQ. CDR3 in amino acids: CASSQDLASGSARSYNEQFF. In DNA form, the CDR3 reads TGTGCCAGCAGCCAAGATCTTGCTAGCGGGAGCGCCAGGTCCTACAATGAGCAGTTCTTC.

The chain uses TRBV12-3 or TRBV12-4 and TRBJ1-4, with a possible D match to TRBD1 (5 bases). This CDR3 contains 16 residues. V lost 5 bases, J lost 13 bases, and 26 bases lay in between. In DNA, the CDR3 is TGTGCCAGCAGTCTCAGACAGACTCTCCCCGTCCTCTTACTGTTTTTT. This encodes CASSLRQTLPVLLLFF.

This chain links TRBV12-3 or TRBV12-4 with TRBJ1-4; TRBD1 might be the D (5 bases). Trimming took 3 bases from V and 12 from J, leaving 11 bases between them. This CDR3 region has 12 residues. CDR3 sequence: CASSFISGQLFF. As DNA, the CDR3 is TGTGCCAGCAGTTTCATATCAGGGCAACTGTTTTTT.

This rearrangement joins TRBV12-3 or TRBV12-4 to TRBJ1-2, with 7 positions matching TRBD1. The CDR3 extends over 14 amino acids. The V gene end was trimmed by 3 bases and the J gene end by 2 bases; junction bases not matched to a gene: 3. The CDR3 bases are TGTGCCAGCAGTTTCCAGGGGGGGAACTATGGCTACACCTTC. This sequence encodes CASSFQGGNYGYTF.

This clonotype was picked up a small number of times. The chain recombines TRBV6-6 with TRBJ1-4, with D possibly TRBD1 on 5 matching bases. This CDR3 contains 14 residues. Germline V gives CDR1 MNHNY, CDR2 SVGAGI (reference sequence). Trimming cost V 2 bases and J 4 bases, with 8 bases left between them. In DNA form, the CDR3 reads TGTGCCAGCAGTTACGGGGGTTTTAATGAAAAACTGTTTTTT. This encodes CASSYGGFNEKLFF.

There are a few counts of this clonotype. In nucleotides, the CDR3 is TGTGCTAGTGGTTTAAGGGGAGGAACTGAAGCTTTCTTT. Protein: CASGLRGGTEAFF. The V call is TRBV12-5, the J call TRBJ1-1, with TRBD1 as a possible D gene (5 bases). Germline CDR1 is LGHNT and CDR2 is FRNRAP. V was shortened by 3 bases and J by 5 bases, with 10 bases between the two germline ends. This CDR3 is built from 13 residues.